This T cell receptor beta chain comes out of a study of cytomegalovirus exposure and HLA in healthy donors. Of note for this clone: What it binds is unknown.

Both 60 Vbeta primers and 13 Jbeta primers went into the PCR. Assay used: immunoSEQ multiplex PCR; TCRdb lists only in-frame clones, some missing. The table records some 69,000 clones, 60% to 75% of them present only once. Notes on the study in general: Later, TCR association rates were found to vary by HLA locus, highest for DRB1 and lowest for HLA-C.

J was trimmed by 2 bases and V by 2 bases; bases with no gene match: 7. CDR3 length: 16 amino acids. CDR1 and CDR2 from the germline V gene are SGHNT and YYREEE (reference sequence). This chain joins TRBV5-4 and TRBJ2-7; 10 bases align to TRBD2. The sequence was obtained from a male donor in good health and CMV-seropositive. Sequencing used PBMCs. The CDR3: CASSLPSGGSTYEQYF. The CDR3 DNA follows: TGTGCCAGCAGCTTACCTAGCGGGGGTTCAACCTACGAGCAGTACTTC.